The 23 T cell receptor beta chains below come from one sample, sequenced in a study of shared clonotypes between healthy human individuals. Here immunoSEQ multiplex PCR was the method, and the copy in TCRdb shows in-frame clones only, minus some. The table shows approximately 980,000 clones, with 76% occurring only once. The sequenced sample was memory CD4+ T cells sorted from blood. Subset of the sample: CD45RA-negative fraction. The receptor set was obtained from a man aged 18 to 30 in good health.

J is TRBJ2-7 and V is TRBV5-1, with D possibly TRBD2 on 6 matching bases. Germline V gives CDR1 SGHRS, CDR2 YFSETQ. This CDR3 region has 15 residues. V was trimmed by 0 bases and J by 2 bases, leaving 12 bases between them. For the CDR3, the DNA is TGCGCCAGCAGCTTGGATGCAGCGGGTACCTACGAGCAGTACTTC. Translated: CASSLDAAGTYEQYF. Full variable domain (remainder filled in from reference TRBV5-1 and TRBJ2-7): KAGVTQTPRYLIKTRGQQVTLSCSPISGHRSVSWYQQTPGQGLQFLFEYFSETQRNKGNFPGRFSGRQFSNSRSEMNVSTLELGDSALYLCASSLDAAGTYEQYFGPGTRLTVT.

The chain joins TRBV4-3 to TRBJ1-6; 8 nucleotides match TRBD1. Trimming removed 1 base from V and 7 bases from J; junction bases left unmatched: 15. The CDR3 spans 19 residues. Germline CDR1 is LGHNA and CDR2 is YSLEER. This chain's CDR3 is CASSQGTGSGIGGNSPLHF. As DNA, the CDR3 is TGCGCCAGCAGCCAAGGGACAGGGAGTGGGATCGGCGGGAATTCACCCCTCCACTTT.

The chain uses TRBV7-2 and TRBJ2-5, with TRBD2 identical over 14 bases. Trimming took 2 bases from V and 5 from J; bases not matched to a gene: 4. Germline V gives CDR1 SGHTA, CDR2 FQGNSA. The length of the CDR3 is 16 residues. CDR3 sequence (DNA): TGTGCCAGCAGCTTAACGGGACTAGCGGGGGTGGAGACCCAGTACTTC. Protein sequence: CASSLTGLAGVETQYF.

The genes are TRBV10-3 and TRBJ1-1; D is unclear. CDR3 length: 15 residues. Germline V gene lookup returns CDR1 ENHRY and CDR2 SYGVKD. Trimming removed 6 bases from V and 0 bases from J, with 14 bases in between. The CDR3 region has the DNA TGTGCCATCAGCTTTTCCCAGGTGCTGAACACTGAAGCTTTCTTT. Translated: CAISFSQVLNTEAFF.

The chain has TRBV15 and TRBJ2-7; no reliable D call. In germline, CDR1 is LNHNV, CDR2 YYDKDF (reference sequence). This CDR3 comprises 13 residues. Trimming shortened V by 5 bases and J by 2 bases, and 10 bases separated the two germline ends. The CDR3 is CATSPYDTYEQYF. The CDR3 region has the DNA TGTGCCACCAGCCCGTACGACACCTACGAGCAGTACTTC.

V and J are TRBV5-4 and TRBJ2-1, with 7 bases fitting TRBD1. This CDR3 has 15 amino acids. Germline V lookup: CDR1 SGHNT, CDR2 YYREEE (reference sequence). Trimming at V came to 4 bases and at J to 1 base, leaving 5 bases not matched to a gene. The CDR3 spells CASSPQQGSYNEQFF. CDR3 coding DNA: TGTGCCAGCAGCCCCCAACAGGGGTCCTACAATGAGCAGTTCTTC.

This clone has just a few counts. With a far larger clone one base away, a read error is the likely cause. This rearrangement joins TRBV11-1 to TRBJ2-2, with D maybe TRBD1 (5 bases). This CDR3 is 13 amino acids long. Germline V CDR1 and CDR2: SGHAT, FQDESV (reference sequence). Trimming shortened V by 3 bases and J by 5 bases, and 7 bases separated the two germline ends. CDR3 region: CASSLGQTGELFF. CDR3 DNA: TGTGCCAGCAGCTTGGGGCAAACCGGGGAGCTGTTTTTT.

This clone was recorded a few times. V usage is TRBV5-5 and J usage is TRBJ2-6, with D uncertain. This CDR3 is built from 18 residues. CDR1 is SGHKS, CDR2 YYEKEE, per germline (reference sequence). The germline V and J ends were trimmed by 0 bases and 4 bases, with 17 bases remaining between them. As DNA, the CDR3 is TGTGCCAGCAGCTTGGCAGTGACAAAGTCGGCCGGGGCCAACGTCCTGACTTTC. Translating gives CASSLAVTKSAGANVLTF.

The V gene is TRBV18, the J gene TRBJ2-2, with D tentatively TRBD2 (5 bases). Germline-derived CDR1 and CDR2 are KGHSH and LQKENI. This CDR3 spans 13 amino acids. The ends were cut back, 5 bases at V and 5 bases at J, with 9 bases in the middle. This CDR3 reads CASSDRDTGELFF. The CDR3, as DNA: TGTGCCAGCTCAGACCGGGATACCGGGGAGCTGTTTTTT.

This sequence joins TRBV6-5 and TRBJ2-5; 9 bases agree with TRBD2. V dropped 7 bases and J dropped 5; count of bases not matched to a gene: 8. Germline lookup yields CDR1 MNHEY and CDR2 SVGAGI. This CDR3 is built from 14 residues. The CDR3 sequence is CASNRAGGGETQYF. The CDR3 nucleotides are TGTGCCAGCAACCGGGCGGGAGGGGGTGAGACCCAGTACTTC.

The chain combines TRBV6-1 with TRBJ1-2, with D unresolved. Looked up from germline, CDR1 is MNHNS and CDR2 is SASEGT. This CDR3 region has 12 residues. Trimming took off 8 bases at V and 2 bases at J, with 9 bases between the two ends. CDR3 nucleotides: TGTGCCAGCCGAAGCGTGAACTATGGCTACACCTTC. Amino acids: CASRSVNYGYTF.

The J gene is TRBJ2-5, the V gene TRBV14; D is possibly TRBD2 (5 bases). Looked up from germline, CDR1 is SGHDN and CDR2 is FVKESK. V shed 2 bases and J shed 2 bases, with 12 bases lying between them. This CDR3 is built from 15 residues. The CDR3: CASSQRLLGQETQYF. Here the CDR3 DNA reads TGTGCCAGCAGCCAAAGACTATTGGGGCAAGAGACCCAGTACTTC.

The table lists this clone with a few counts. The V call is TRBV30, the J call TRBJ1-5; D call uncertain. Germline lookup yields CDR1 GTSNPN and CDR2 SVGIG (reference sequence). The CDR3 consists of 13 residues. Trimming took off 5 bases at V and 2 bases at J, with 10 bases between the two ends. CDR3 sequence: CAWARERNQPQHF. CDR3 sequence (DNA): TGTGCCTGGGCCCGAGAACGCAATCAGCCCCAGCATTTT.

The chain uses TRBV4-1 and TRBJ1-1, with unresolved D. CDR1 MGHRA and CDR2 YSYEKL come from the germline V gene. V gave up 0 bases and J gave up 1 base, with 15 bases separating them. CDR3 size: 17 residues. The CDR3 bases are TGCGCCAGCAGCCAAGAGGGGTACAACGAAAGGAACACTGAAGCTTTCTTT. Translating it yields CASSQEGYNERNTEAFF.

The J gene is TRBJ2-7, the V gene TRBV4-1, with 9 nucleotides matching TRBD1. The CDR3 is made up of 17 amino acids. Unmatched junction bases numbered 9, after V lost 1 base and J lost 2 bases. Germline V CDR1 and CDR2: MGHRA, YSYEKL. The CDR3 region has the DNA TGCGCCAGCAGCCAAGCTCCCTCGGGACAGGGACCCTACGAGCAGTACTTC. The encoded protein is CASSQAPSGQGPYEQYF.

This clone was observed a handful of times. J is TRBJ1-1 and V is TRBV10-3, with D tentatively TRBD1 (5 bases). From germline, CDR1 is ENHRY and CDR2 SYGVKD. This CDR3 is built from 12 residues. V was cut by 5 bases and J by 4 bases, with 8 bases left in between. The CDR3 DNA sequence: TGTGCCATCAGTAGGGGAGGCACTGAAGCTTTCTTT. Translating gives CAISRGGTEAFF.

This chain links TRBV18 with TRBJ1-4; D uncertain. Germline CDR1 KGHSH, CDR2 LQKENI. Between the trimmed V and J ends, which lost 5 bases and 6 bases, there was a span of 19 bases. This CDR3 comprises 16 residues. In nucleotides, the CDR3 is TGTGCCAGCTCAAGAAAAGGCCCTGGCGGAGATGAAAAACTGTTTTTT. This gives the protein CASSRKGPGGDEKLFF.

As regards this clone: Different DNA sequences within this sample yield the same CDR3. The rearrangement joins TRBV5-1 to TRBJ1-5, with D perhaps matching TRBD1 (5 bases). The germline CDR1 and CDR2 sequences are SGHRS and YFSETQ. The length of the CDR3 is 14 residues. Trimming removed 0 bases from V and 7 bases from J, with 11 bases in between. CDR3 in amino acids: CASSLAGGYQPQHF. The CDR3 DNA reads TGCGCCAGCAGCTTGGCCGGGGGTTACCAGCCCCAGCATTTT.

A few counts support this clone. The genes are TRBV19 and TRBJ1-5; a weak D match, TRBD1 (6 bases). The CDR3 is made up of 14 amino acids. V dropped 8 bases and J dropped 3 bases, with 14 bases sitting between them. From germline, CDR1 is LNHDA and CDR2 SQIVND (reference sequence). In nucleotides, the CDR3 is TGTGCCAGTGGGGGCGGCCAGTACAATCAGCCCCAGCATTTT. It is translated as CASGGGQYNQPQHF.

A note on this clone: The same CDR3 also results from other DNA sequences found in this sample. The DNA for the CDR3 is TGTGCCAGCTCACCGAGAGACGAGCAGTTCTTC. It yields the protein CASSPRDEQFF. The V gene is TRBV18, the J gene TRBJ2-1; D not certain. Trimming cost V 3 bases and J 10 bases, with 7 bases left between them. The CDR3 loop spans 11 amino acids. Germline CDR1 and CDR2: KGHSH and LQKENI.

The chain couples TRBV7-2 to TRBJ1-5; the match to TRBD1 covers 7 bases. Looked up from germline, CDR1 is SGHTA and CDR2 is FQGNSA. V lost 2 bases and J lost 6; bases outside the gene matches: 16. CDR3 length: 18 amino acids. The CDR3 sequence: CASSLIRWEKGAGQPQHF. The CDR3 DNA reads TGTGCCAGCAGCTTAATTCGATGGGAAAAGGGGGCTGGTCAGCCCCAGCATTTT.

CDR3 DNA sequence: TGTGCCAGCAGCGTCACAGGGGTTGGGGAGACCCAGTACTTC. Its translation: CASSVTGVGETQYF. This chain links TRBV9 with TRBJ2-5, with 7 nucleotides matching TRBD1. The J segment lost 5 bases and the V segment lost 2 bases, leaving 6 bases of the junction unmatched. There are 14 residues in the CDR3. Germline V gene data show CDR1 as SGDLS and CDR2 as YYNGEE.

V usage is TRBV4-3 and J usage is TRBJ2-1; unclear D gene. This CDR3 has 18 residues. CDR1 is LGHNA, CDR2 YSLEER, per germline. Trimming removed 0 bases from V and 2 bases from J, with 17 bases in between. The DNA of the CDR3 is TGCGCCAGCAGCCAAGAAGGCGTGGCGAATAGTGCCTACAATGAGCAGTTCTTC. Protein: CASSQEGVANSAYNEQFF.